This T cell receptor beta chain was sequenced during a study of cytomegalovirus exposure and HLA in healthy donors. This clone was recorded at least ten times. Its target is unknown. Study-level findings and limits: Upon later analysis, TCR association rates were observed to vary by HLA locus, being highest for DRB1 and lowest for HLA-C.

Vbeta (60) and Jbeta (13) primers were used in the PCR. The table came from immunoSEQ multiplex PCR; TCRdb's copy has only in-frame clones and leaves some out. The data contain 76,000 or so clones, around 70% of them singletons. The germline V and J ends were trimmed by 5 bases and 6 bases, with 20 bases remaining between them. Germline CDR1 SGHTA, CDR2 FQGNSA. The CDR3 extends over 15 amino acids. The V call is TRBV7-2, the J call TRBJ2-7; D possibly corresponds to TRBD2 (7 bases). The sequenced material came from PBMCs. This receptor was identified in a woman aged 40 to 49 in good health and CMV-seropositive. CDR3 residues: CASSHGLGGGAEQYF. The DNA for the CDR3 is TGTGCCAGCAGCCATGGCTTGGGGGGGGGCGCCGAGCAGTACTTC.